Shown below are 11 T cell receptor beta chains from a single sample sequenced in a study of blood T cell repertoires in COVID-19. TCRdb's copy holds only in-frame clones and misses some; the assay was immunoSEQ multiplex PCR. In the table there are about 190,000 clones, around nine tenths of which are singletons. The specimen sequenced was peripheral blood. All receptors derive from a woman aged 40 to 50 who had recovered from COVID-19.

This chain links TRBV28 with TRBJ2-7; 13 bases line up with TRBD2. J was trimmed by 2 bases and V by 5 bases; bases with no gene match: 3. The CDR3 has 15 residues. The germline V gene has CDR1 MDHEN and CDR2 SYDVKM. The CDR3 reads CASSRTSGSTYEQYF. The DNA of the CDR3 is TGTGCCAGCAGTAGGACTAGCGGGAGCACCTACGAGCAGTACTTC.

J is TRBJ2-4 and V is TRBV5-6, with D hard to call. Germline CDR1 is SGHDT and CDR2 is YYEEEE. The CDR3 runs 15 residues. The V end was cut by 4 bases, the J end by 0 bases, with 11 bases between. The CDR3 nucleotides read TGTGCCAGCAGCACAACAGAAGTAGCCAAAAACATTCAGTACTTC. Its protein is CASSTTEVAKNIQYF.

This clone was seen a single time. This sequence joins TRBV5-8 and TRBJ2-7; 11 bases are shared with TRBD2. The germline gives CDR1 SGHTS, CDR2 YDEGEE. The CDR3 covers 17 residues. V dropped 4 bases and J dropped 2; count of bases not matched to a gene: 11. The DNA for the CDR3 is TGTGCCAGCAGCCCGACCAAAAAGACTAGCGGGGCCTACGAGCAGTACTTC. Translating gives CASSPTKKTSGAYEQYF.

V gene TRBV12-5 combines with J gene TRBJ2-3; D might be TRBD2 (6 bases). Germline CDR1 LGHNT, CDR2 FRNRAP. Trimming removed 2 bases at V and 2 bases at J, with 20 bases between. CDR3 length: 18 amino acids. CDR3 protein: CASGLSVGDFLPTDTQYF. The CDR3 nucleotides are TGTGCTAGTGGTTTGTCGGTAGGGGACTTTCTTCCCACAGATACGCAGTATTTT.

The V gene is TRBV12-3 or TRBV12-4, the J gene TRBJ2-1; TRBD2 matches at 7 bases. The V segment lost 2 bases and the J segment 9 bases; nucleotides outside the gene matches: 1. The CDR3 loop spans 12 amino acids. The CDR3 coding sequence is TGTGCCAGCAGTTTAACGGGGGGTGAGCAGTTCTTC. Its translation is CASSLTGGEQFF.

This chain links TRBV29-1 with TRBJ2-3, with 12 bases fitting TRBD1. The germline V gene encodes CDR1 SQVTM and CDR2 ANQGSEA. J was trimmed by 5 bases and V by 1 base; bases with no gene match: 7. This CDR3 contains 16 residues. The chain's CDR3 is CSVEGGGTGGKDTQYF. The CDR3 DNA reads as TGCAGCGTTGAAGGGGGCGGGACAGGGGGCAAAGATACGCAGTATTTT.

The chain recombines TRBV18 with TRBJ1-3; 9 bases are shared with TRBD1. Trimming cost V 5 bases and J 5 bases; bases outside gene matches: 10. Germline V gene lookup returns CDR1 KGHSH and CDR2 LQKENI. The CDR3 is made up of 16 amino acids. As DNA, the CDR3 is TGTGCCAGCTCAGCCACCGGGACAGGGTCGAGAAACACCATATATTTT. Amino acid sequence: CASSATGTGSRNTIYF.

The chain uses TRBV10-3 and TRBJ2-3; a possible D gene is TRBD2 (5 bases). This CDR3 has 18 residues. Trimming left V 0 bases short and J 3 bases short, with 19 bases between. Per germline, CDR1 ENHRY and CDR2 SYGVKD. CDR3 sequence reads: CAISESPGMGFETDTQYF. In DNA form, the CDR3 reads TGTGCCATCAGTGAGTCCCCGGGGATGGGGTTCGAGACAGATACGCAGTATTTT.

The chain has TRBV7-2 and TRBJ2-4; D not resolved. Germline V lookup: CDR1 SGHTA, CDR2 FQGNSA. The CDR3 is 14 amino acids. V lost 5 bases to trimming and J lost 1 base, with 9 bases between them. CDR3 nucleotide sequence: TGTGCCAGCAGCGCCCCGAGTGCCAAAAACATTCAGTACTTC. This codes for CASSAPSAKNIQYF.

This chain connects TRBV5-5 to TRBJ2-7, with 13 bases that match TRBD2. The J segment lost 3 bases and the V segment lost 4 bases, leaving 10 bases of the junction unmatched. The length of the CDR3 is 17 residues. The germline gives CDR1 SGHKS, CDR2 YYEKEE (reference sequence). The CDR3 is CASSGDSGLAGDYEQYF. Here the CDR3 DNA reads TGTGCCAGCAGCGGCGATTCCGGACTAGCGGGAGACTACGAGCAGTACTTC.

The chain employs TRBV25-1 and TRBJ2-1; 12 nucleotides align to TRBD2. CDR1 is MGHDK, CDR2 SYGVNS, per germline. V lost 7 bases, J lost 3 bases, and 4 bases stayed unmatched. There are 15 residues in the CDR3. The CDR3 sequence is CASKRLAGDYNEQFF. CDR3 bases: TGTGCCAGCAAGAGACTAGCGGGAGACTACAATGAGCAGTTCTTC.